Each of the 9 T cell receptor beta chains below was sequenced from the same sample in a study of T cells after yellow fever vaccination. TCRdb reprocessed the 5' RACE reads via MiXCR and lists one record per CDR3 protein. The table includes some 670,000 distinct CDR3 sequences, roughly 12% detected once. Sequencing was performed on PBMCs, taken on the day of the yellow fever booster vaccination. These receptors came from a man aged 25 to 40 who received the YFV17D yellow fever vaccine.

This clonotype was detected many times. The CDR3: CASRMESYEQYF. CDR3 coding DNA: TGCGCCAGCAGAATGGAATCCTACGAGCAGTACTTC. This sequence joins TRBV5-1 and TRBJ2-7; no clear D. Trimming cost V 5 bases and J 1 base, with 7 bases left between them. The V gene's germline CDR1 is SGHRS and CDR2 YFSETQ. The CDR3 spans 12 residues.

This clonotype has just a few counts. The V and J genes are TRBV5-1 and TRBJ2-2; a weak D match, TRBD2 (6 bases). This CDR3 spans 15 amino acids. CDR1 and CDR2 from the germline V gene are SGHRS and YFSETQ. V was clipped by 6 bases and J by 5 bases, with 17 bases between them. DNA for the CDR3: TGCGCCAGCACATCCTGGTGGGAGGCAACCGGGGAGCTGTTTTTT. It encodes CASTSWWEATGELFF.

This clonotype has ten or more counts. The chain combines TRBV15 with TRBJ1-3, with D possibly matching TRBD1 (5 bases). Trimming removed 5 bases at V and 8 bases at J, with 10 bases between. The CDR3 has 12 amino acids. Germline CDR1 LNHNV, CDR2 YYDKDF (reference sequence). The CDR3: CATSSLGDTIYF. The CDR3 nucleotides are TGTGCCACCAGCTCCCTAGGGGACACCATATATTTT.

There are a few counts of this clonotype. V usage is TRBV24-1 and J usage is TRBJ2-1; D gene unclear. The CDR3 covers 16 residues. Germline V gene lookup returns CDR1 KGHDR and CDR2 SFDVKD. The V and J ends lost 3 bases and 5 bases respectively, with 16 bases between them. CDR3 DNA: TGTGCCACCAGTGATACACAGAGTTTCTATGACAATGAGCAGTTCTTC. Translated, it gives CATSDTQSFYDNEQFF.

In its sample, this clonotype was seen many times. The rearrangement uses TRBV10-3 and TRBJ2-2; D gene unclear. Trimming took 3 bases from V and 3 from J, leaving 5 bases between them. CDR3 size: 13 residues. CDR1 is ENHRY, CDR2 SYGVKD, per germline. CDR3 in amino acids: CAISDAYTGELFF. CDR3 bases: TGTGCCATCAGTGACGCCTACACCGGGGAGCTGTTTTTT.

The J gene is TRBJ2-1, the V gene TRBV7-2; 7 nucleotides match TRBD1. V shed 1 base and J 12 bases; nucleotides not matched to a gene: 6. CDR3 length: 13 amino acids. Germline assignment: CDR1 SGHTA and CDR2 FQGNSA. The CDR3 nucleotides read TGTGCCAGCAGCTTAGACAGGGGCCCAGGGCAGTTCTTC. Protein product: CASSLDRGPGQFF.

The J gene is TRBJ2-2, the V gene TRBV18; 8 bases agree with TRBD2. The length of the CDR3 is 15 residues. Germline V gene sequence: CDR1 KGHSH, CDR2 LQKENI. V was pared by 1 base and J by 7 bases, with 5 bases of the junction left unmatched. The CDR3 loop reads CASSPQRELSGELFF. The CDR3 nucleotides read TGTGCCAGCTCACCACAGCGGGAGCTTAGCGGGGAGCTGTTTTTT.

This clonotype was seen a handful of times. This rearrangement joins TRBV11-2 to TRBJ2-3; 10 bases match TRBD2. The CDR3 is 17 residues long. V dropped 5 bases and J dropped 1; count of bases not matched to a gene: 9. Germline V gene lookup returns CDR1 SGHAT and CDR2 FQNNGV. CDR3 amino acids: CASSTSLAGVGTDTQYF. Here the CDR3 DNA reads TGTGCCAGCAGCACCAGTCTAGCGGGAGTTGGCACAGATACGCAGTATTTT. The entire variable domain, with the rest obtained from reference TRBV11-2 and TRBJ2-3, is as follows: EAGVAQSPRYKIIEKRQSVAFWCNPISGHATLYWYQQILGQGPKLLIQFQNNGVVDDSQLPKDRFSAERLKGVDSTLKIQPAKLEDSAVYLCASSTSLAGVGTDTQYFGPGTRLTVL.

This clonotype has ten or more counts. The chain employs TRBV7-2 and TRBJ2-3; 8 positions match TRBD1. Trimming removed 3 bases from V and 3 bases from J; junction bases left unmatched: 5. CDR1 SGHTA and CDR2 FQGNSA come from the germline V gene. CDR3 size: 15 residues. CDR3 in amino acids: CASSFWGQVTDTQYF. The CDR3 region has the DNA TGTGCCAGCAGCTTTTGGGGACAGGTAACAGATACGCAGTATTTT.